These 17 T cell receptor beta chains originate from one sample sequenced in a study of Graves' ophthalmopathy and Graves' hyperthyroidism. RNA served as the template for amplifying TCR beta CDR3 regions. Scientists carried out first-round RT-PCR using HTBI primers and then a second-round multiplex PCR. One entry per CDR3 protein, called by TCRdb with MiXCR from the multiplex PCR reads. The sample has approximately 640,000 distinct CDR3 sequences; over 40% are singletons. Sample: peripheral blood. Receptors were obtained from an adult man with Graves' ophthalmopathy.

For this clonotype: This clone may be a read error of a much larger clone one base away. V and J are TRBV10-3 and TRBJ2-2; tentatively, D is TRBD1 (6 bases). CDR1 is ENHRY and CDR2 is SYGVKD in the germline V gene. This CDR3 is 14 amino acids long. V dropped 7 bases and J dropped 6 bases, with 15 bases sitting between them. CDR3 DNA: TGTGCCATCAAGGCAGGGGATAACGCCGGGGAGCTGTTTTTT. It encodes CAIKAGDNAGELFF.

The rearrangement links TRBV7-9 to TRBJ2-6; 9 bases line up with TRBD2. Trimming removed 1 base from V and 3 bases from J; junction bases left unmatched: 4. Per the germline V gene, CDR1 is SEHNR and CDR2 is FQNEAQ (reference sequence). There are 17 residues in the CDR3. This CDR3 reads CASSLGASGNGANVLTF. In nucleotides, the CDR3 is TGTGCCAGCAGCTTAGGGGCTAGCGGGAATGGGGCCAACGTCCTGACTTTC.

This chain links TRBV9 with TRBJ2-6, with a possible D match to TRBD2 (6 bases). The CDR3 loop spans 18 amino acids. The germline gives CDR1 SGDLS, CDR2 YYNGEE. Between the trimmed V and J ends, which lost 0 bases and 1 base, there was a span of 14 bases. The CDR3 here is CASSVGRGRRSGANVLTF. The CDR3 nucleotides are TGTGCCAGCAGCGTAGGGCGGGGAAGGCGATCTGGGGCCAACGTCCTGACTTTC.

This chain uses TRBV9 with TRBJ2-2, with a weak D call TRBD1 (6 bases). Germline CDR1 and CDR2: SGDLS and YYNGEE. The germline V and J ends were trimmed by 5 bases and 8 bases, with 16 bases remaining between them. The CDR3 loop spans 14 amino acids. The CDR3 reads CASRSGALVGELFF. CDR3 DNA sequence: TGTGCCAGCAGGTCAGGGGCCCTGGTGGGGGAGCTGTTTTTT.

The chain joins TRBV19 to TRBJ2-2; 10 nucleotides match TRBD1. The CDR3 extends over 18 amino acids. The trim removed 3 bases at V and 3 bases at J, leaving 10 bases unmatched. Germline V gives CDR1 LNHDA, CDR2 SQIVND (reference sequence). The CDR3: CASSISTRDRGDTGELFF. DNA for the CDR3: TGTGCCAGTAGTATTTCGACCCGGGACAGGGGTGACACCGGGGAGCTGTTTTTT.

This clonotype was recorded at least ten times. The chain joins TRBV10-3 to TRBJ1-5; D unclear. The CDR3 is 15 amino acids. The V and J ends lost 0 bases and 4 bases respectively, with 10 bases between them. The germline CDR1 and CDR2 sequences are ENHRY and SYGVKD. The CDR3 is CAISESNLGNQPQHF. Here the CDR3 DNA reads TGTGCCATCAGTGAGTCGAATCTAGGTAATCAGCCCCAGCATTTT.

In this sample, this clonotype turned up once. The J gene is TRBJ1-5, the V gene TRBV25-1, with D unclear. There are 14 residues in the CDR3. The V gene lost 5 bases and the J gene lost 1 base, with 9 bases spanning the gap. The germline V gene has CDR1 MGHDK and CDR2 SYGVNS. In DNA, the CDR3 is TGTGCCAGCAGTTATGGACTAAGCAATCAGCCCCAGCATTTT. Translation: CASSYGLSNQPQHF.

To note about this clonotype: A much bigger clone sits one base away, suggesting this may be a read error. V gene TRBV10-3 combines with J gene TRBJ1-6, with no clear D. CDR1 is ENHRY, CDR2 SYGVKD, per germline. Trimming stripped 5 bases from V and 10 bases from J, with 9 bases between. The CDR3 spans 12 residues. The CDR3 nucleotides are TGTGCCATCAGTCAGAATGAATCACCCCTCCACTTT. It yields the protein CAISQNESPLHF.

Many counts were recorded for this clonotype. The CDR3 reads CASSPTTVDGYTF. CDR3 in DNA: TGCGCCAGCAGCCCGACCACCGTAGATGGCTACACCTTC. The chain couples TRBV4-1 to TRBJ1-2; D ambiguous. The germline V and J ends were trimmed by 4 bases and 6 bases, with 12 bases remaining between them. The germline gives CDR1 MGHRA, CDR2 YSYEKL. The CDR3 is 13 amino acids.

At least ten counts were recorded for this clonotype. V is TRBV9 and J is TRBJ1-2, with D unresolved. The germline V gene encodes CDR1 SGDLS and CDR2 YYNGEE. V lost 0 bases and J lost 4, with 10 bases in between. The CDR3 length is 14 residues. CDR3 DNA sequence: TGTGCCAGCAGCGTAGGGGTGTCTGGCTATGGCTACACCTTC. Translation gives CASSVGVSGYGYTF.

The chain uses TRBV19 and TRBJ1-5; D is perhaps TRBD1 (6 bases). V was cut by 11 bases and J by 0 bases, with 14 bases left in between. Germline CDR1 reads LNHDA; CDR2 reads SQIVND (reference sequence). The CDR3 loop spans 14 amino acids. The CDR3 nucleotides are TGTGCCGGATCCAGGGGCGATAGCAATCAGCCCCAGCATTTT. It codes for CAGSRGDSNQPQHF.

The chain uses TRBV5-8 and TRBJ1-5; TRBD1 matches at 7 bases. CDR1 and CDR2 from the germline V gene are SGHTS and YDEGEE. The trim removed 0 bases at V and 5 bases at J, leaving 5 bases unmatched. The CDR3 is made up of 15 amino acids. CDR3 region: CASSLDTDRDQPQHF. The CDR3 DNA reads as TGTGCCAGCAGCTTGGATACCGACAGGGATCAGCCCCAGCATTTT.

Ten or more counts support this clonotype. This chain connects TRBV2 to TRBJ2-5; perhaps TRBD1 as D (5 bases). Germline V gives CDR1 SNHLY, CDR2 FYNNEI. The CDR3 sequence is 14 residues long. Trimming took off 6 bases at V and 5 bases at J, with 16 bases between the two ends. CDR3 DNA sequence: TGTGCCAGCAGACTGGACACATCTGGTGAGACCCAGTACTTC. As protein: CASRLDTSGETQYF.

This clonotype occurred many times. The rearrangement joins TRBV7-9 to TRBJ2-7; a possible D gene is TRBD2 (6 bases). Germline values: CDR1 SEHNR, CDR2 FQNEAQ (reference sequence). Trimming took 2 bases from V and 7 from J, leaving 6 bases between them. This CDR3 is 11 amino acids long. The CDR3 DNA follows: TGTGCCAGCAGCTTAAGCGGGGAGCAGTACTTC. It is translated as CASSLSGEQYF.

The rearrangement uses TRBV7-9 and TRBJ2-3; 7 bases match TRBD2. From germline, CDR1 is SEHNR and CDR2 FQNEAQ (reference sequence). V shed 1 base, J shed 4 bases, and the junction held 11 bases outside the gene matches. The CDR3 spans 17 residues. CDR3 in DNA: TGTGCCAGCAGCTTAGATCCCCTCCGGGAGGCCCCAGATACGCAGTATTTT. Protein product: CASSLDPLREAPDTQYF. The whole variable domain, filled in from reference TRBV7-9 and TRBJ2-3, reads DTGVSQNPRHKITKRGQNVTFRCDPISEHNRLYWYRQTLGQGPEFLTYFQNEAQLEKSRLLSDRFSAERPKGSFSTLEIQRTEQGDSAMYLCASSLDPLREAPDTQYFGPGTRLTVL.

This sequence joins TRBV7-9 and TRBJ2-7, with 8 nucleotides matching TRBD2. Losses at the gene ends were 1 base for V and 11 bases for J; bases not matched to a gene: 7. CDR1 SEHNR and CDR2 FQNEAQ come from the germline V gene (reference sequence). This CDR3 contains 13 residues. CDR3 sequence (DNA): TGTGCCAGCAGCTTAGTAGCGGGAAGTGGAGAGTACTTC. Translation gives CASSLVAGSGEYF. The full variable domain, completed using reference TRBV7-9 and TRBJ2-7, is DTGVSQNPRHKITKRGQNVTFRCDPISEHNRLYWYRQTLGQGPEFLTYFQNEAQLEKSRLLSDRFSAERPKGSFSTLEIQRTEQGDSAMYLCASSLVAGSGEYFGPGTRLTVT.

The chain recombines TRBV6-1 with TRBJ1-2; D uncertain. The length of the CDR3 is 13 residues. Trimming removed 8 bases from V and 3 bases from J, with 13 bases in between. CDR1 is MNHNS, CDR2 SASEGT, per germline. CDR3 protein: CASGDGQHYGYTF. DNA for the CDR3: TGTGCCAGCGGGGATGGGCAGCACTATGGCTACACCTTC.